These T cell receptor beta chains were read from a single sample in a study of control samples from healthy donors and cancer patients. Sequenced by immunoSEQ multiplex PCR; TCRdb stores in-frame clones only, minus some. This sample has roughly 130,000 clones, with around nine tenths found just once. Sequenced material: blood. The source is a man aged 50-59 years in good health. Each CDR3 is given with its conserved first and last residue. The order of the fields is D gene, clone size, V gene, J gene, CDR3 protein, CDR3 DNA. D genes are given only for firm matches. Clone sizes are given selectively: once, few, many, or a class where the clone is expanded.

D gene: TRBD1
clone size: -
V gene: TRBV5-1
J gene: TRBJ2-5
CDR3 protein: CASSLMGQGEETQYF
CDR3 DNA: TGCGCCAGCAGCTTGATGGGACAGGGTGAAGAGACCCAGTACTTC

D gene: -
clone size: -
V gene: TRBV6-4
J gene: TRBJ1-1
CDR3 protein: CASSDRRMNTEAFF
CDR3 DNA: TGTGCCAGCAGTGACAGGAGGATGAACACTGAAGCTTTCTTT

D gene: -
clone size: -
V gene: TRBV28
J gene: TRBJ2-5
CDR3 protein: CASSLTHQETQYF
CDR3 DNA: TGTGCCAGCAGTTTGACTCACCAAGAGACCCAGTACTTC

D gene: TRBD1
clone size: -
V gene: TRBV28
J gene: TRBJ1-2
CDR3 protein: CASSSGTGIFDGYTF
CDR3 DNA: TGTGCCAGCAGTTCAGGGACAGGAATCTTTGATGGCTACACCTTC

D gene: -
clone size: -
V gene: TRBV6-5
J gene: TRBJ2-3
CDR3 protein: CASSSRGGGDTQYF
CDR3 DNA: TGTGCCAGCAGTTCCCGTGGTGGCGGGGATACGCAGTATTTT

D gene: -
clone size: -
V gene: TRBV7-6
J gene: TRBJ1-6
CDR3 protein: CASSRSGPGNSPLHF
CDR3 DNA: TGTGCCAGCAGTCGATCCGGCCCGGGTAATTCACCCCTCCACTTT

D gene: -
clone size: -
V gene: TRBV9
J gene: TRBJ1-2
CDR3 protein: CASSVEGGLSGYTF
CDR3 DNA: TGTGCCAGCAGCGTAGAAGGGGGGCTCTCTGGCTACACCTTC

D gene: TRBD1
clone size: once
V gene: TRBV15
J gene: TRBJ1-2
CDR3 protein: CATTANRGHNYGYTF
CDR3 DNA: TGTGCCACCACCGCGAACAGGGGCCATAACTATGGCTACACCTTC

D gene: -
clone size: -
V gene: TRBV5-1
J gene: TRBJ1-4
CDR3 protein: CASSLGVNEKLFF
CDR3 DNA: TGCGCCAGCAGCTTGGGGGTTAATGAAAAACTGTTTTTT

D gene: -
clone size: once
V gene: TRBV4-2
J gene: TRBJ1-5
CDR3 protein: CASSQDLTLRQPQHF
CDR3 DNA: TGTGCCAGCAGCCAAGATCTGACTCTTCGTCAGCCCCAGCATTTT

D gene: TRBD2
clone size: once
V gene: TRBV3-1/TRBV3-2
J gene: TRBJ2-1
CDR3 protein: CASSQDTGGASYNEQFF
CDR3 DNA: TGTGCCAGCAGCCAAGATACCGGGGGGGCCTCCTACAATGAGCAGTTCTTC

D gene: -
clone size: -
V gene: TRBV5-1
J gene: TRBJ1-2
CDR3 protein: CASSSEGYDGYTF
CDR3 DNA: TGCGCCAGCAGTAGCGAGGGATATGATGGCTACACCTTC

D gene: TRBD2
clone size: -
V gene: TRBV4-1
J gene: TRBJ2-3
CDR3 protein: CASSLAGAVTDTQYF
CDR3 DNA: TGCGCCAGCAGCCTAGCGGGCGCAGTGACAGATACGCAGTATTTT

D gene: -
clone size: -
V gene: TRBV7-2
J gene: TRBJ1-2
CDR3 protein: CASSFASDYGYTF
CDR3 DNA: TGTGCCAGCAGCTTTGCGAGTGACTATGGCTACACCTTC

D gene: -
clone size: -
V gene: TRBV7-3
J gene: TRBJ2-1
CDR3 protein: CASSPDSGAYNEQFF
CDR3 DNA: TGTGCCAGCAGCCCAGACAGTGGGGCCTACAATGAGCAGTTCTTC

D gene: TRBD1
clone size: few
V gene: TRBV2
J gene: TRBJ1-6
CDR3 protein: CASRKTGAGSPLHF
CDR3 DNA: TGTGCCAGCAGGAAGACAGGGGCAGGTTCACCCCTCCACTTT

D gene: -
clone size: -
V gene: TRBV6-1
J gene: TRBJ1-6
CDR3 protein: CASSERGSYNSPLHF
CDR3 DNA: TGTGCCAGCAGTGAACGGGGCTCCTATAATTCACCCCTCCACTTT

D gene: -
clone size: -
V gene: TRBV11-2
J gene: TRBJ1-6
CDR3 protein: CASNTGRGSPLHF
CDR3 DNA: TGTGCCAGCAATACAGGGAGAGGTTCACCCCTCCACTTT

D gene: TRBD1
clone size: -
V gene: TRBV20-1
J gene: TRBJ2-7
CDR3 protein: CSASGQGDYEQYF
CDR3 DNA: TGCAGTGCTAGTGGACAGGGGGACTACGAGCAGTACTTC

D gene: -
clone size: -
V gene: TRBV28
J gene: TRBJ2-4
CDR3 protein: CASSPGRFKNIQYF
CDR3 DNA: TGTGCCAGCTCCCCTGGTAGATTCAAAAACATTCAGTACTTC

D gene: -
clone size: -
V gene: TRBV30
J gene: TRBJ2-4
CDR3 protein: CAWNVGGGPGGDIQYF
CDR3 DNA: TGTGCCTGGAACGTTGGGGGGGGGCCCGGAGGAGACATTCAGTACTTC

D gene: TRBD1
clone size: -
V gene: TRBV2
J gene: TRBJ2-4
CDR3 protein: CASRGGQGNPKNIQYF
CDR3 DNA: TGTGCCAGCAGAGGCGGACAGGGGAACCCCAAAAACATTCAGTACTTC